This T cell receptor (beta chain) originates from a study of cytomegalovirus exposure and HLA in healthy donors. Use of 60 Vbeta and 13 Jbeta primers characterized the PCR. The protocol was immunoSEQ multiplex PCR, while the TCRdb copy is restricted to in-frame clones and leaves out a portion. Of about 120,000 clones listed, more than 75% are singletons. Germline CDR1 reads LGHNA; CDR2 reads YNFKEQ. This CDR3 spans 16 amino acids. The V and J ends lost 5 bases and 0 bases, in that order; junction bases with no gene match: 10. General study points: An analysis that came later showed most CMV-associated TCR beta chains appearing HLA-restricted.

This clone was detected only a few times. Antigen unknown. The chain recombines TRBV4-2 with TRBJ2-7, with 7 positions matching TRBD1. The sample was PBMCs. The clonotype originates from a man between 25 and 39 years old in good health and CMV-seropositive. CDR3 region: CASSMGQSLSSYEQYF. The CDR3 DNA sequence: TGTGCCAGCAGCATGGGACAGTCCCTCAGCTCCTACGAGCAGTACTTC.